A selection of T cell receptor beta chains follows, all from one sample in a study of blood T cell repertoires in COVID-19. This table comes from immunoSEQ multiplex PCR, and its TCRdb copy is limited to in-frame clones, with some not included. The sample yields roughly 250,000 clones, roughly 93% seen once. Specimen: PBMCs or T cells enriched from blood (not recorded which). Receptors were obtained from a woman aged 40 to 55 with acute COVID-19. Each CDR3 is given with its conserved first and last residue. A D gene is named only where the DNA matches it firmly. Part of the rows lack a size; the others show once, few, many or a class for expanded clones.

>TRBV6-5|TRBD1|NA|TRBJ1-2
TGTGCCAGCAGTTACTCCAGGGGGGCTTATGGCTACACCTTC
CASSYSRGAYGYTF
>TRBV30|TRBD1|NA|TRBJ1-1
TGTGCCTGGTCGACAGGGGGCTGGATGAACACTGAAGCTTTCTTT
CAWSTGGWMNTEAFF
>TRBV21-1|NA|NA|TRBJ2-7
TGTGCCAGCACCCCTCACGAGCAGTACTTC
CASTPHEQYF
>TRBV6-5|TRBD1|NA|TRBJ1-3
TGTGCCAGCAGGCCGGGACAGTTCTCTGGAAACACCATATATTTT
CASRPGQFSGNTIYF
>TRBV19|TRBD1|NA|TRBJ1-2
TGTGCCAGTAAAGTAGGGACAGGGTTTAACTATGGCTACACCTTC
CASKVGTGFNYGYTF
>TRBV7-9|TRBD1|NA|TRBJ1-3
TGTGCCAGCAGCTCAGGAAAGGGGGCCGAGAGCCGAGGCCGAACCATATATTTT
CASSSGKGAESRGRTIYF
>TRBV12-3/TRBV12-4|NA|NA|TRBJ1-1
TGTGCCAGCAGGCCAGACAGATCGACTGAAGCTTTCTTT
CASRPDRSTEAFF
>TRBV19|NA|NA|TRBJ1-4
TGTGCCAGTAGTGAGGTCAGTTGGAATGAAAAACTGTTTTTT
CASSEVSWNEKLFF
>TRBV6-2/TRBV6-3|TRBD2|NA|TRBJ2-7
TGTGCCAGCAGTTACTCCCGGGGGGAGTTAACCTACGAGCAGTACTTC
CASSYSRGELTYEQYF
>TRBV5-1|TRBD2|NA|TRBJ2-1
TGCGCCAGCAGCTTGGGCGTAGCGGGGGGGTCAAATGAGCAGTTCTTC
CASSLGVAGGSNEQFF
>TRBV5-1|NA|NA|TRBJ2-7
TGCGCCAGCAGCTCAAGGGGGGGGTCCTCCTACGAGCAGTACTTC
CASSSRGGSSYEQYF
>TRBV2|NA|NA|TRBJ2-2
TGTGCCAGCTTGACTAGTGGGAGCAGGGAGCTGTTTTTT
CASLTSGSRELFF
>TRBV15|TRBD2|NA|TRBJ2-5
TGTGCCACCAGCAGGCCCCAGGCGGGAGTAGAGACCCAGTACTTC
CATSRPQAGVETQYF
>TRBV11-3|NA|NA|TRBJ2-5
TGTGCCAGCAGCTTGGGGGGGACCCAGTACTTC
CASSLGGTQYF
>TRBV29-1|TRBD2|NA|TRBJ2-5
TGCAGCGTGGGGATCCGGACTAGCGGGAGTCCGAAGACCCAGTACTTC
CSVGIRTSGSPKTQYF
>TRBV6-4|NA|once|TRBJ2-1
TGTGCCAGAAAAGGACTGGGGACTGAGCGGTCCTACAATGAGCAGTTCTTC
CARKGLGTERSYNEQFF
>TRBV15|NA|NA|TRBJ2-5
TGTGCCACCAGCAACAGGGTCTTCCAAGAGACCCAGTACTTC
CATSNRVFQETQYF
>TRBV5-4|TRBD2|NA|TRBJ2-7
TGTGCCAGCAGCCCCGGGACTAGCGGGACCTCCTACGAGCAGTACTTC
CASSPGTSGTSYEQYF
>TRBV11-2|TRBD1|NA|TRBJ2-3
TGTGCCACCCGAAGGGGCGGGACAGGCGATACGCAGTATTTT
CATRRGGTGDTQYF
>TRBV6-1|NA|NA|TRBJ1-5
TGTGCCAGCAGTGAACGGGGGGGTCAGCCCCAGCATTTT
CASSERGGQPQHF
>TRBV6-5|TRBD1|NA|TRBJ2-2
TGTGCCAGCCGACGGGACAGGGGGACCGGGGAGCTGTTTTTT
CASRRDRGTGELFF
>TRBV27|NA|few|TRBJ1-2
TGTGCCAGCAGTCAATATTCTCGCGGCTATGGCTACACCTTC
CASSQYSRGYGYTF
>TRBV5-4|NA|NA|TRBJ2-7
TGTGCCAGCAGCTCTACCGGGTATGACTACTACGAGCAGTACTTC
CASSSTGYDYYEQYF
>TRBV7-9|NA|NA|TRBJ1-1
TGTGCCAGCAGCTTATATCTTCCGGCGGCGGCCGCTGAAGCTTTCTTT
CASSLYLPAAAAEAFF
>TRBV7-9|NA|NA|TRBJ2-1
TGTGCCAGCAGCTCATTAGCGGTTTTAGGTGGTGAGCAGTTCTTC
CASSSLAVLGGEQFF
>TRBV11-3|NA|NA|TRBJ1-4
TGTGCCAGCAGTCAGAGGAATGAAAAACTGTTTTTT
CASSQRNEKLFF
>TRBV2|TRBD1|NA|TRBJ2-3
TGTGCCAGCAGTGAAGCACAGACAGGGACGCAGTATTTT
CASSEAQTGTQYF
>TRBV21-1|NA|NA|TRBJ2-7
TGTGCCAGCAGCAAATATCGATGGGGACAGGGTTTGTCAACCTACGAGCAGTACTTC
CASSKYRWGQGLSTYEQYF
>TRBV3-1/TRBV3-2|NA|NA|TRBJ2-3
TGTGCCAGCAGCCCTCGACGGCTGGGGGCGGGAGATACGCAGTATTTT
CASSPRRLGAGDTQYF
>TRBV4-1|TRBD2|NA|TRBJ2-1
TGCGCCAGCAGCCAAGTCTATCCTAGCGGGAGGGCCGGTTTGGACAATGAGCAGTTCTTC
CASSQVYPSGRAGLDNEQFF
>TRBV19|TRBD1|NA|TRBJ1-5
TGTGCCAGTAGTATAGCCTACGCCGGGGACAGGGTAAATCAGCCCCAGCATTTT
CASSIAYAGDRVNQPQHF
>TRBV4-1|NA|NA|TRBJ1-1
TGCGCCAGCAGCCAAGCGGGAGGAGGGCGGGGGACTGAAGCTTTCTTT
CASSQAGGGRGTEAFF
>TRBV14|TRBD2|NA|TRBJ2-3
TGTGCCAGCAGCCACCGCAGGACTAGTGCAGATACGCAGTATTTT
CASSHRRTSADTQYF
>TRBV5-4|TRBD1|NA|TRBJ2-3
TGTGCCAGCAGCACCCCGGGACAGGGGGCCACAGATACGCAGTATTTT
CASSTPGQGATDTQYF
>TRBV6-5|TRBD1|once|TRBJ2-3
TGTGCCAGCCGGGACAGCCACACAGATACGCAGTATTTT
CASRDSHTDTQYF
>TRBV2|NA|NA|TRBJ1-4
TGTGCCAGCAGTGTCAGGTGGGAGGCTGAAAAACTGTTTTTT
CASSVRWEAEKLFF
>TRBV18|NA|once|TRBJ1-2
TGTGCCAGCTCACCAAAGAGGGATGGCTACACCTTC
CASSPKRDGYTF
>TRBV9|NA|NA|TRBJ2-1
TGTGCCAGCAGGGGGGGGCCTGGTAATGAGCAGTTCTTC
CASRGGPGNEQFF
>TRBV7-2|TRBD1|NA|TRBJ2-7
TGTGCCAGCAGATCCGTCAGGGGGCCATTATACGAGCAGTACTTC
CASRSVRGPLYEQYF
>TRBV10-3|NA|NA|TRBJ2-3
TGTGCCATCAGTGAGAGGGGTCGGGCTAGCACAGATACGCAGTATTTT
CAISERGRASTDTQYF
>TRBV19|TRBD1|once|TRBJ1-6
TGTGCCAGTAGTATGGACAGGGGAGGGAATTCACCCCTCCACTTT
CASSMDRGGNSPLHF
>TRBV30|NA|NA|TRBJ1-1
TGTGCCTGGAGTACAAAGGGGAGGCGAGCTTTCTTT
CAWSTKGRRAFF
>TRBV9|NA|NA|TRBJ1-1
TGTGCCAGCAGCGCCCGGATCGGGACTGGGAACACTGAAGCTTTCTTT
CASSARIGTGNTEAFF
>TRBV5-6|NA|once|TRBJ1-2
TGTGCCAGCAGCCGCGAGAGGGCCTCCACCTTC
CASSRERASTF
>TRBV9|TRBD2|NA|TRBJ2-7
TGTGCCAGCAGCGTAGGTGGGACTAGCAACTACGAGCAGTACTTC
CASSVGGTSNYEQYF
>TRBV7-9|NA|NA|TRBJ1-1
TGTGCCAGCAGCTTACGTCAGGATGACACTGAAGCTTTCTTT
CASSLRQDDTEAFF
>TRBV7-2|NA|NA|TRBJ2-5
TGTGCCAGCAGCTTAGGGGTGGCGGGTCCTATGATCCAAGAGACCCAGTACTTC
CASSLGVAGPMIQETQYF
>TRBV28|TRBD1|NA|TRBJ2-1
TGTGCCAGCAGACCGGGACAGGGACGCGGGAATGAGCAGTTCTTC
CASRPGQGRGNEQFF
>TRBV5-6|TRBD1|NA|TRBJ1-1
TGTGCCAGCAGCCGGATTACAGGGGTTCAGAACACTGAAGCTTTCTTT
CASSRITGVQNTEAFF
>TRBV7-2|TRBD1|NA|TRBJ2-7
TGTGCCAGCAGCCTAGGGGACAGCTACGAGCAGTACTTC
CASSLGDSYEQYF